Below are 26 T cell receptor beta chains sequenced from a single sample in a study of breast tumors, draining lymph nodes, adjacent tissues. The lymph nodes were axillary draining lymph nodes from breast cancer patients. In TCRdb, the multiplex PCR reads were re-called with MiXCR into one record per CDR3 protein. The table lists tens of thousands of distinct CDR3 sequences, approximately 19% of them singletons. Sequenced material: axillary lymph node tissue. The receptors stem from a female donor with breast cancer. Some clones in this sample may be carry-over from other donors' samples.

This chain uses TRBV6-1 with TRBJ2-2, with a tentative D call TRBD1 (6 bases). Germline-derived CDR1 and CDR2 are MNHNS and SASEGT. The CDR3 runs 17 residues. V dropped 5 bases and J dropped 2 bases, with 18 bases sitting between them. The CDR3 here is CASSLLPQGQNTGELFF. The CDR3 DNA sequence: TGTGCCAGCAGTCTTCTACCCCAGGGACAAAACACCGGGGAGCTGTTTTTT.

This clonotype has ten or more counts. The chain joins TRBV20-1 to TRBJ2-5; TRBD2 aligns across 9 bases. V trimming: 6 bases; J trimming: 2 bases; junction bases outside the gene matches: 10. This CDR3 has 15 residues. Germline lookup yields CDR1 DFQATT and CDR2 SNEGSKA (reference sequence). The CDR3 sequence is CSAIPLAGAQETQYF. CDR3 DNA: TGCAGTGCCATACCTTTAGCGGGAGCTCAAGAGACCCAGTACTTC.

This clonotype was observed at least ten times. V is TRBV24-1 and J is TRBJ1-5; 8 nucleotides align to TRBD1. There are 17 residues in the CDR3. V was clipped by 7 bases and J by 1 base; unmatched bases: 11. CDR1 and CDR2 from the germline V gene are KGHDR and SFDVKD. The CDR3 region has the DNA TGTGCCACCAGGAGCCCGAGGACAGGGTGGAGCAATCAGCCCCAGCATTTT. Residues: CATRSPRTGWSNQPQHF.

This clonotype was seen ten or more times. The V call is TRBV7-2, the J call TRBJ1-5; tentative D call: TRBD1 (5 bases). Trimming took 3 bases from V and 4 from J, leaving 13 bases between them. Per the germline V gene, CDR1 is SGHTA and CDR2 is FQGNSA. This CDR3 contains 15 residues. The CDR3 nucleotides read TGTGCCAGCAGCTTTCCAGGGCCTGGAAATCAGCCCCAGCATTTT. Amino acids: CASSFPGPGNQPQHF. Filled out from reference TRBV7-2 and TRBJ1-5, the complete variable domain reads GAGVSQSPSNKVTEKGKDVELRCDPISGHTALYWYRQSLGQGLEFLIYFQGNSAPDKSGLPSDRFSAERTGGSVSTLTIQRTQQEDSAVYLCASSFPGPGNQPQHFGDGTRLSIL.

On this clonotype: One junction end does not reproduce the germline sequence, and a read error may be involved. This sequence joins TRBV3-1 and TRBJ2-5; D unresolved. The CDR3 covers 10 residues. The V gene's germline CDR1 is LGHDT and CDR2 YNNKEL (reference sequence). This CDR3 reads CASSQETRYF. DNA of the CDR3: TGTGCCAGCAGCCAGGAGACCCGGTACTTC.

This clonotype appeared many times. This rearrangement joins TRBV27 to TRBJ2-7, with TRBD2 matching 11 bases. J gave up 6 bases and V 6 bases, and 4 bases lay outside the gene matches. The V gene's germline CDR1 is MNHEY and CDR2 SMNVEV (reference sequence). This CDR3 has 13 residues. The chain's CDR3 is CASSITSGSEQYF. The CDR3 DNA sequence: TGTGCCAGCAGCATTACTAGCGGGAGCGAGCAGTACTTC.

This clonotype was counted many times. CDR3 in DNA: TGCGCCAGCAGTGAGTCGCGATTTAGCTCCTACAATGAGCAGTTCTTC. Its protein product is CASSESRFSSYNEQFF. The chain uses TRBV10-1 and TRBJ2-1; D is unclear. Germline CDR1 reads WNHNN; CDR2 reads SYGVQD (reference sequence). The CDR3 is 16 amino acids. Trimming took off 0 bases at V and 0 bases at J, with 9 bases between the two ends.

About this clonotype: A read error is possible here, since a much larger clone lies one base away. The chain joins TRBV24-1 to TRBJ2-3; the D gene is possibly TRBD2 (5 bases). The V end lost 5 bases, the J end lost 9 bases, and 14 bases lay between the germline ends. Germline V lookup: CDR1 KGHDR, CDR2 SFDVKD. The CDR3 is made up of 13 amino acids. CDR3 in DNA: TGTGCCACCAGTGGTTCCTTCCGGGGAACGCAGTATTTT. Protein sequence: CATSGSFRGTQYF.

The V call is TRBV27, the J call TRBJ2-1; D not resolved. The CDR3 is 14 residues long. Germline-derived CDR1 and CDR2 are MNHEY and SMNVEV (reference sequence). With 5 bases removed from V and 4 bases from J, the gap between germline ends came to 12 bases. The CDR3 bases are TGTGCCAGCAGTGGCGGACGGCAATACAATGAGCAGTTCTTC. This sequence encodes CASSGGRQYNEQFF.

This clonotype came up a few times. J is TRBJ2-2 and V is TRBV5-4; D is undetermined. The germline V gene encodes CDR1 SGHNT and CDR2 YYREEE (reference sequence). Trimming cost V 0 bases and J 2 bases, with 14 bases left between them. The CDR3 has 17 residues. The CDR3, as DNA: TGTGCCAGCAGCTTGGCCGTAGGCCCCTTAAACACCGGGGAGCTGTTTTTT. Residues: CASSLAVGPLNTGELFF.

There are a few counts of this clonotype. Just one base apart from a much larger clone, this may be a read error. V is TRBV29-1 and J is TRBJ2-5; possibly TRBD1 or TRBD2 for D (5 bases each). V was shortened by 7 bases and J by 5 bases, with 17 bases between the two germline ends. The CDR3 extends over 13 amino acids. The V gene's germline CDR1 is SQVTM and CDR2 ANQGSEA. CDR3 residues: CSGGTGRAETQYF. CDR3 DNA sequence: TGCAGCGGAGGGACGGGGCGTGCGGAGACCCAGTACTTC.

As for this clonotype: A much larger clone differs from this one at a single base, so this may be a read error. This rearrangement joins TRBV9 to TRBJ2-1; the D is unclear. Germline V gene lookup returns CDR1 SGDLS and CDR2 YYNGEE. V was shortened by 7 bases and J by 4 bases, with 18 bases between the two germline ends. There are 15 residues in the CDR3. CDR3 amino acids: CASGPRPGPYNEQFF. CDR3 DNA sequence: TGTGCCAGCGGCCCCCGTCCCGGGCCATACAATGAGCAGTTCTTC.

This clonotype was counted between two and nine times. The CDR3 nucleotides are TGTGCCAGCAGCTTGGGGCCCAGGGGGGATTCACCCCTCCACTTT. Translated, it gives CASSLGPRGDSPLHF. This rearrangement joins TRBV5-4 to TRBJ1-6; 7 nucleotides agree with TRBD1. The CDR3 contains 15 residues. V was pared by 0 bases and J by 8 bases, with 5 bases of the junction left unmatched. Germline assignment: CDR1 SGHNT and CDR2 YYREEE (reference sequence). The full variable domain, in which reference TRBV5-4 and TRBJ1-6 provide the parts outside the CDR3, is ETGVTQSPTHLIKTRGQQVTLRCSSQSGHNTVSWYQQALGQGPQFIFQYYREEENGRGNFPPRFSGLQFPNYSSELNVNALELDDSALYLCASSLGPRGDSPLHFGNGTRLTVT.

This clonotype was seen only a few times. The chain joins TRBV27 to TRBJ2-3; D not certain. The CDR3 contains 15 residues. Deletions cut 2 bases from V and 2 bases from J, with 11 bases between. Germline V gene sequence: CDR1 MNHEY, CDR2 SMNVEV (reference sequence). The CDR3 DNA follows: TGTGCCAGCAGTTTAAACTTCCCCTCCACAGATACGCAGTATTTT. This encodes CASSLNFPSTDTQYF.

This clonotype showed up many times. V usage is TRBV5-1 and J usage is TRBJ1-2; perhaps TRBD1 as D (5 bases). Germline CDR1 is SGHRS and CDR2 is YFSETQ. V was shortened by 7 bases and J by 2 bases, with 12 bases between the two germline ends. The CDR3 has 13 residues. CDR3 nucleotide sequence: TGCGCCAGCGCCCTCCGGGACAACTATGGCTACACCTTC. Its translation is CASALRDNYGYTF.

The sample holds many counts of this clonotype. The gene calls are TRBV29-1 and TRBJ2-7; the D gene could be TRBD1 or TRBD2 (7 bases each). Germline CDR1 is SQVTM and CDR2 is ANQGSEA. The CDR3 sequence is 12 residues long. The V and J ends lost 6 bases and 6 bases respectively, with 15 bases between them. CDR3: CSVRRRGGEQYF. In nucleotides, the CDR3 is TGCAGCGTCCGTCGCAGGGGGGGCGAGCAGTACTTC.

This clonotype was seen ten or more times. J is TRBJ1-2 and V is TRBV20-1; D might be TRBD1 (5 bases). Trimming took off 0 bases at V and 4 bases at J, with 12 bases between the two ends. CDR1 and CDR2 from the germline V gene are DFQATT and SNEGSKA (reference sequence). The CDR3 spans 14 residues. CDR3 region: CSARDESRAYGYTF. CDR3 in DNA: TGCAGTGCTAGAGATGAAAGCAGGGCCTATGGCTACACCTTC.

There are many counts of this clonotype. The rearrangement joins TRBV5-4 to TRBJ2-1, with 14 bases fitting TRBD2. Germline CDR1 and CDR2: SGHNT and YYREEE (reference sequence). This CDR3 has 15 amino acids. J gave up 10 bases and V 4 bases, and 7 bases lay outside the gene matches. CDR3 sequence reads: CASSPRLAGGWEQFF. The CDR3 DNA follows: TGTGCCAGCAGCCCGAGACTAGCGGGAGGGTGGGAGCAGTTCTTC.

Ten or more counts support this clonotype. The chain uses TRBV5-1 and TRBJ2-1; 16 positions match TRBD2. The CDR3 is 13 amino acids. Trimming cost V 4 bases and J 16 bases; bases outside gene matches: 5. From germline, CDR1 is SGHRS and CDR2 YFSETQ. The CDR3 region has the DNA TGCGCCAGCAGCGCCGGGACTAGCGGGAGGGTCTTCTTC. This sequence encodes CASSAGTSGRVFF.

This chain's CDR3 is CASSGGGWSRGETQYF. CDR3 DNA sequence: TGCGCCAGCAGTGGGGGGGGTTGGTCCAGGGGAGAGACCCAGTACTTC. The chain uses TRBV10-2 and TRBJ2-5; D perhaps matches TRBD2 (7 bases). The germline gives CDR1 WSHSY, CDR2 SAAADI. The CDR3 is made up of 16 amino acids. Trimming left V 4 bases short and J 4 bases short, with 19 bases between.

This clonotype was counted many times. This sequence joins TRBV29-1 and TRBJ2-7; 8 positions agree with TRBD1. The V gene's germline CDR1 is SQVTM and CDR2 ANQGSEA. Trimming removed 4 bases from V and 2 bases from J; junction bases left unmatched: 7. CDR3 length: 14 amino acids. The CDR3 sequence is CSVVRGTGTYEQYF. CDR3 DNA: TGCAGCGTTGTTCGTGGGACAGGAACCTACGAGCAGTACTTC.

This clonotype was observed many times. This chain uses TRBV9 with TRBJ1-5, with a weak D call TRBD1 (5 bases). This CDR3 region has 13 residues. V lost 7 bases to trimming and J lost 4 bases, with 12 bases between them. The germline V gene has CDR1 SGDLS and CDR2 YYNGEE. CDR3 in DNA: TGTGCCAGCGGTCAGGGAGGTAATCAGCCCCAGCATTTT. Translating it yields CASGQGGNQPQHF.

This clonotype was found many times. This chain uses TRBV4-3 with TRBJ2-3; no definite D call. The germline V gene has CDR1 LGHNA and CDR2 YSLEER. Trimming shortened V by 4 bases and J by 3 bases, and 11 bases separated the two germline ends. The CDR3 totals 14 residues. CDR3 sequence: CASSPRPPTDTQYF. CDR3 sequence (DNA): TGCGCCAGCAGCCCACGACCCCCAACAGATACGCAGTATTTT.

For this clonotype: A much larger clone is a single base away; this may be a read error. The V and J genes are TRBV6-1 and TRBJ2-1; perhaps TRBD1 as D (6 bases). Germline V CDR1 and CDR2: MNHNS, SASEGT. The CDR3 totals 14 residues. CDR3 region: CASTESIQGYEQSF. For the CDR3, the DNA is TGTGCCAGCACCGAGAGTATACAGGGCTATGAGCAGTCCTTC.

This clonotype has a count of ten or more. V gene TRBV29-1 combines with J gene TRBJ2-5; possibly TRBD2 for D (6 bases). Trimming shortened V by 6 bases and J by 4 bases, and 15 bases separated the two germline ends. This CDR3 spans 13 amino acids. Germline V gives CDR1 SQVTM, CDR2 ANQGSEA. The CDR3 nucleotides are TGCAGCGTGTCAACCCCGGGACTAGAGACCCAGTACTTC. Translating gives CSVSTPGLETQYF. The full variable domain, with the rest looked up from reference TRBV29-1 and TRBJ2-5, is SAVISQKPSRDICQRGTSLTIQCQVDSQVTMMFWYRQQPGQSLTLIATANQGSEATYESGFVIDKFPISRPNLTFSTLTVSNMSPEDSSIYLCSVSTPGLETQYFGPGTRLLVL.

A few counts support this clonotype. The rearrangement joins TRBV27 to TRBJ2-5, with 9 bases fitting TRBD1. The V and J ends lost 6 bases and 4 bases, in that order; junction bases with no gene match: 6. Germline CDR1 and CDR2: MNHEY and SMNVEV (reference sequence). The CDR3 has 14 amino acids. CDR3 nucleotides: TGTGCCAGCAGAATACAGGGGGCGGGAGAGACCCAGTACTTC. This sequence encodes CASRIQGAGETQYF.